These 32 T cell receptor beta chains were all obtained from the same sample, sequenced in a study of blood T cell repertoires in COVID-19. Repertoires were generated with immunoSEQ multiplex PCR, while TCRdb's copy carries only in-frame clones and drops some. The sample shows some 460,000 clones, 70% to 90% of them seen only once. The sequenced sample was PBMCs or T cells enriched from blood (not recorded which). All receptors derive from a woman younger than 35 with acute COVID-19.

This clone was found a few times. The J gene is TRBJ1-2, the V gene TRBV20-1, with D perhaps TRBD1 (6 bases). The V end lost 6 bases, the J end lost 2 bases, and 7 bases lay between the germline ends. The CDR3 is made up of 11 amino acids. Per germline, CDR1 DFQATT and CDR2 SNEGSKA (reference sequence). CDR3 in DNA: TGCAGTGCCGACAGGAACTATGGCTACACCTTC. Translating gives CSADRNYGYTF.

The chain joins TRBV5-6 to TRBJ2-7, with D possibly TRBD2 on 6 matching bases. V was pared by 0 bases and J by 2 bases, with 15 bases between. This CDR3 spans 16 amino acids. Germline V lookup: CDR1 SGHDT, CDR2 YYEEEE. The CDR3 DNA reads TGTGCCAGCAGCTTGGCGATGGAGGGATATACCTACGAGCAGTACTTC. Its translation is CASSLAMEGYTYEQYF.

Of note for this clone: The sample carries other DNA sequences with the same CDR3. V and J are TRBV27 and TRBJ1-5; D gene uncertain. Trimming removed 2 bases from V and 0 bases from J, with 8 bases in between. This CDR3 is built from 15 residues. The germline CDR1 and CDR2 sequences are MNHEY and SMNVEV (reference sequence). In DNA, the CDR3 is TGTGCCAGCAGTTTAAGTTCCTATAGCAATCAGCCCCAGCATTTT. Encoded protein: CASSLSSYSNQPQHF.

The gene calls are TRBV30 and TRBJ2-7, with TRBD2 matching over 9 bases. The CDR3 spans 15 residues. Germline trimming cut 7 bases from V and 3 bases from J; bases unmatched to any gene: 13. CDR1 is GTSNPN and CDR2 is SVGIG in the germline V gene (reference sequence). CDR3 nucleotide sequence: TGTGCCTCCACGAGGCGCAGGCGGGAGGGCTACGAGCAGTACTTC. Protein product: CASTRRRREGYEQYF.

The V gene is TRBV19, the J gene TRBJ1-1; D uncertain. The CDR3 is 15 amino acids. With 7 bases removed from V and 2 bases from J, the gap between germline ends came to 17 bases. The germline V gene has CDR1 LNHDA and CDR2 SQIVND (reference sequence). The CDR3 coding sequence is TGTGCCAGTAAACCCTCTCCGGGAGTTAACACTGAAGCTTTCTTT. This sequence encodes CASKPSPGVNTEAFF.

V usage is TRBV21-1 and J usage is TRBJ1-3. TRBV21-1 counts as a pseudogene. This CDR3 region has 15 residues. The CDR3, as DNA: TGTGCCAGCAGCAAAGCGAGGAGCTCTGGAAACACCATATATTTT. Its translation: CASSKARSSGNTIYF.

The CDR3 DNA reads as TGTGCCTACCTTAGCGGTGCTGGAAACACCATATATTTT. Amino acid sequence: CAYLSGAGNTIYF. The rearrangement uses TRBV30 and TRBJ1-3; D is unresolved. Germline V gives CDR1 GTSNPN, CDR2 SVGIG (reference sequence). The V end was cut by 7 bases, the J end by 2 bases, with 12 bases between. This CDR3 region has 13 residues.

This chain joins TRBV6-1 and TRBJ1-2; weak D call: TRBD1 (5 bases). V was cut by 3 bases and J by 3 bases, with 11 bases left in between. CDR3 size: 14 residues. Germline V gene sequence: CDR1 MNHNS, CDR2 SASEGT. The CDR3 loop reads CASSESGGYYGYTF. In nucleotides, the CDR3 is TGTGCCAGCAGTGAGTCGGGGGGGTACTATGGCTACACCTTC.

A single count supports this clone. The rearrangement joins TRBV6-2 or TRBV6-3 to TRBJ2-3; 8 bases are a match to TRBD2. Trimming at V came to 0 bases and at J to 7 bases, leaving 15 bases not matched to a gene. The V gene's germline CDR1 is MNHEY and CDR2 SVGEGT. The CDR3 consists of 18 residues. In DNA form, the CDR3 reads TGTGCCAGCAGTTACTCTTCGGAGTTAGCGGGGAATTTGAATACGCAGTATTTT. This sequence encodes CASSYSSELAGNLNTQYF.

This clone has just one count. The V and J genes are TRBV24-1 and TRBJ1-1; D call uncertain. Germline V gene lookup returns CDR1 KGHDR and CDR2 SFDVKD. This CDR3 is built from 15 residues. The V and J ends lost 0 bases and 1 base respectively, with 8 bases between them. CDR3 bases: TGTGCCACCAGTGATTTGCAAACTCCGAACACTGAAGCTTTCTTT. Its protein is CATSDLQTPNTEAFF.

The chain uses TRBV7-9 and TRBJ2-1, with 7 bases fitting TRBD2. The CDR3 loop spans 15 amino acids. Germline loops: CDR1 SEHNR, CDR2 FQNEAQ (reference sequence). The J segment lost 2 bases and the V segment lost 4 bases, leaving 5 bases of the junction unmatched. CDR3 region: CASSSRESPYNEQFF. DNA for the CDR3: TGTGCCAGCAGCTCGCGGGAGTCACCCTACAATGAGCAGTTCTTC.

The rearrangement joins TRBV19 to TRBJ2-2; D is unclear. The germline V and J ends were trimmed by 5 bases and 1 base, with 11 bases remaining between them. Germline values: CDR1 LNHDA, CDR2 SQIVND (reference sequence). This CDR3 comprises 15 residues. The CDR3 protein is CASSLLIENTGELFF. CDR3 DNA sequence: TGTGCCAGTAGTCTTCTCATAGAGAACACCGGGGAGCTGTTTTTT. Filled out from reference TRBV19 and TRBJ2-2, the complete variable domain reads DGGITQSPKYLFRKEGQNVTLSCEQNLNHDAMYWYRQDPGQGLRLIYYSQIVNDFQKGDIAEGYSVSREKKESFPLTVTSAQKNPTAFYLCASSLLIENTGELFFGEGSRLTVL.

The chain uses TRBV9 and TRBJ2-7; 8 bases match TRBD1. This CDR3 comprises 15 residues. In germline, CDR1 is SGDLS, CDR2 YYNGEE. The junction had 4 bases not matched to a gene; V was cut back by 0 bases and J by 2 bases. The CDR3 DNA reads TGTGCCAGCAGCGTAGTAAGGACAGGGCCCTACGAGCAGTACTTC. Protein sequence: CASSVVRTGPYEQYF.

The chain links TRBV6-5 to TRBJ2-1; D remains ambiguous. Trimming removed 6 bases from V and 0 bases from J, with 9 bases in between. CDR3 length equals 14 residues. Germline lookup yields CDR1 MNHEY and CDR2 SVGAGI. The CDR3 reads CASSQLSSYNEQFF. CDR3 coding DNA: TGTGCCAGCAGCCAACTTAGCTCCTACAATGAGCAGTTCTTC.

V and J are TRBV18 and TRBJ2-7, with 9 positions matching TRBD1. V lost 4 bases, J lost 5 bases, and 6 bases stayed unmatched. The CDR3 spans 14 residues. Germline CDR1 is KGHSH and CDR2 is LQKENI. The DNA for the CDR3 is TGTGCCAGCTCACGGGACAGGGTTGTCGACGAGCAGTACTTC. Translation gives CASSRDRVVDEQYF.

The V and J genes are TRBV6-5 and TRBJ1-6; possibly TRBD1 for D (6 bases). This CDR3 is built from 15 residues. From germline, CDR1 is MNHEY and CDR2 SVGAGI. V was pared by 8 bases and J by 0 bases, with 11 bases between. CDR3 bases: TGTGCCAGCTCCAGGGGTAGCTCCTATAATTCACCCCTCCACTTT. It translates to CASSRGSSYNSPLHF.

The V call is TRBV27, the J call TRBJ2-7; D may be TRBD2 (6 bases). Germline CDR1 and CDR2: MNHEY and SMNVEV (reference sequence). This CDR3 is built from 15 residues. The V end lost 4 bases, the J end lost 4 bases, and 17 bases lay between the germline ends. The CDR3 here is CASSSNSGIGYEQYF. Written as DNA, the CDR3 is TGTGCCAGCAGTTCCAATAGCGGAATCGGATACGAGCAGTACTTC.

This clone came up once. The chain uses TRBV27 and TRBJ2-7, with TRBD2 matching over 7 bases. Germline assignment: CDR1 MNHEY and CDR2 SMNVEV (reference sequence). The CDR3 runs 15 residues. Trimming removed 7 bases from V and 5 bases from J; junction bases left unmatched: 14. This CDR3 reads CASKFMGGSVHEQYF. The CDR3 coding sequence is TGTGCCAGCAAGTTTATGGGAGGGAGCGTACACGAGCAGTACTTC.

A few counts support this clone. The gene calls are TRBV7-9 and TRBJ1-5, with D perhaps TRBD1 (5 bases). The CDR3 consists of 16 residues. Trimming cost V 2 bases and J 6 bases, with 17 bases left between them. Germline assignment: CDR1 SEHNR and CDR2 FQNEAQ (reference sequence). The CDR3 region has the DNA TGTGCCAGCAGCTTAATGGCCCAGGGAATAATTCAGCCCCAGCATTTT. Residues: CASSLMAQGIIQPQHF.

As concerns this clone: In the same sample, other DNA sequences code for this CDR3. The rearrangement joins TRBV15 to TRBJ2-7; TRBD1 might be the D (6 bases). Deletions cut 1 base from V and 0 bases from J, with 7 bases between. Germline lookup yields CDR1 LNHNV and CDR2 YYDKDF (reference sequence). The CDR3 covers 14 residues. CDR3 bases: TGTGCCACCAGCAGAGTAGGGGGCTCCTACGAGCAGTACTTC. Its translation is CATSRVGGSYEQYF.

J is TRBJ2-1 and V is TRBV4-3; D may be TRBD2 (7 bases). Germline assignment: CDR1 LGHNA and CDR2 YSLEER. The V gene lost 4 bases and the J gene lost 5 bases, with 15 bases spanning the gap. The CDR3 runs 15 residues. In DNA, the CDR3 is TGCGCCAGCAGCCCAAGACTAGGGGGGGACAATGAGCAGTTCTTC. Residues: CASSPRLGGDNEQFF.

This chain connects TRBV29-1 to TRBJ2-3; D is possibly TRBD2 (6 bases). From germline, CDR1 is SQVTM and CDR2 ANQGSEA. V was trimmed by 6 bases and J by 4 bases, leaving 17 bases between them. The length of the CDR3 is 14 residues. The CDR3 loop reads CSVNRQRVSDTQYF. The CDR3 DNA reads TGCAGCGTGAACCGACAGCGGGTCTCAGATACGCAGTATTTT.

The chain recombines TRBV12-5 with TRBJ2-3; D remains ambiguous. Trimming removed 5 bases at V and 0 bases at J, with 9 bases between. Germline assignment: CDR1 LGHNT and CDR2 FRNRAP. This CDR3 has 14 residues. The CDR3 bases are TGTGCTAGTGGTCTCCTGTCTAGCACAGATACGCAGTATTTT. Its translation is CASGLLSSTDTQYF.

Only a few counts were recorded for this clone. The rearrangement joins TRBV4-3 to TRBJ1-3, with 7 bases lining up with TRBD1. This CDR3 has 16 amino acids. V lost 3 bases, J lost 2 bases, and 7 bases stayed unmatched. Germline V gives CDR1 LGHNA, CDR2 YSLEER. CDR3 DNA sequence: TGCGCCAGCAGCCAGGTCGCAAGGGGGCCTGGAAACACCATATATTTT. The encoded protein is CASSQVARGPGNTIYF.

V usage is TRBV11-3 and J usage is TRBJ2-1, with TRBD2 matching 12 bases. After removal of 4 bases from V and 7 bases from J, the junction contained 5 bases not matched to a gene. The germline V gene has CDR1 SGHNT and CDR2 YENEEA. The CDR3 runs 15 residues. The CDR3 bases are TGTGCCAGCAGCTCACGACTAGCGGGAGCTAATGAGCAGTTCTTC. Translation gives CASSSRLAGANEQFF.

The chain uses TRBV6-5 and TRBJ1-1; 10 bases match TRBD1. The CDR3 runs 15 residues. The ends lost 5 bases at V and 4 bases at J; junction bases unmatched: 7. Looked up from germline, CDR1 is MNHEY and CDR2 is SVGAGI. The CDR3 loop is CASSTLGQGSTEAFF. CDR3 DNA: TGTGCCAGCAGTACCCTGGGACAGGGGTCCACTGAAGCTTTCTTT.

This chain links TRBV2 with TRBJ1-6; TRBD1 matches 9 bases. This CDR3 is 14 amino acids long. Trimming removed 6 bases from V and 7 bases from J; junction bases left unmatched: 4. Per germline, CDR1 SNHLY and CDR2 FYNNEI. The CDR3 coding sequence is TGTGCCAGCAGCCGGGACAGGGCCAATTCACCCCTCCACTTT. Translating gives CASSRDRANSPLHF.

The chain links TRBV19 to TRBJ1-2; no clear D. The CDR3 runs to 17 residues. V lost 1 base and J lost 0, with 15 bases in between. Germline V gives CDR1 LNHDA, CDR2 SQIVND (reference sequence). CDR3 DNA: TGTGCCAGTAGTATAGGATTCAGGCGGGCTTCTAACTATGGCTACACCTTC. This gives the protein CASSIGFRRASNYGYTF.

V gene TRBV4-2 combines with J gene TRBJ2-3, with D tentatively TRBD2 (5 bases). From germline, CDR1 is LGHNA and CDR2 YNFKEQ. The CDR3 is 15 amino acids. V was clipped by 0 bases and J by 6 bases, with 13 bases between them. The CDR3 spells CASSQDRGFGDTQYF. CDR3 in DNA: TGTGCCAGCAGCCAAGATCGCGGGTTCGGGGATACGCAGTATTTT.

This clone was seen just once. J is TRBJ1-5 and V is TRBV28, with a weak D call TRBD1 (5 bases). The CDR3 length is 15 residues. Germline V lookup: CDR1 MDHEN, CDR2 SYDVKM. The V end lost 2 bases, the J end lost 4 bases, and 12 bases lay between the germline ends. The CDR3 spells CASSLVARGNQPQHF. CDR3 DNA sequence: TGTGCCAGCAGTTTAGTGGCACGGGGGAATCAGCCCCAGCATTTT.

V and J are TRBV10-1 and TRBJ1-5, with TRBD1 matching over 11 bases. This CDR3 region has 13 residues. CDR1 WNHNN and CDR2 SYGVQD come from the germline V gene (reference sequence). The ends lost 4 bases at V and 7 bases at J; junction bases unmatched: 0. The CDR3 DNA is TGCGCCAGCAGTGGGGACAGGGGGCAGCCCCAGCATTTT. This codes for CASSGDRGQPQHF.

The chain is built from TRBV19 and TRBJ2-7; possibly TRBD2 for D (6 bases). The ends were cut back, 3 bases at V and 0 bases at J, with 6 bases in the middle. The V gene's germline CDR1 is LNHDA and CDR2 SQIVND (reference sequence). The CDR3 loop spans 13 amino acids. DNA for the CDR3: TGTGCCAGTAGTATGCGGGGCTCCTACGAGCAGTACTTC. Its protein product is CASSMRGSYEQYF.